This record looks at one T cell receptor beta chain sequence and its context. Looked up from germline, CDR1 is DFQATT and CDR2 is SNEGSKA (reference sequence). This CDR3 contains 11 residues. V dropped 5 bases and J dropped 6 bases, with 8 bases sitting between them. These data are taken from a study of identical twins. TCRdb reprocessed the 5' RACE reads with MiXCR, giving one entry per CDR3 protein. Of 500,000 to 600,000 distinct CDR3 sequences in the sample, about 20% are singletons; the top ten hold 0.8% to 1%. Another study also made use of these data, one on T cells expressing NK-cell markers. That work states: Restriction of sorting to alpha-beta TCR T cells was accomplished in several experiments using an anti-gamma-delta TCR antibody.

The sample comprised CD4+ T cells sorted from blood. The sequence was collected from a woman in her late teens or twenties in good health. The chain has TRBV20-1 and TRBJ2-1, with D perhaps TRBD2 (6 bases). This CDR3 is CSAWTINEQFF. CDR3 DNA: TGCAGTGCTTGGACTATCAATGAGCAGTTCTTC.